Presented here are 15 T cell receptor beta chains from one specimen sequenced in a study of Ad26.COV2.S vaccination and SARS-CoV-2 variants. Treatment reported: around 19 received Ad26.COV2.S at low or high dose, single or two shots; roughly 5 received placebo; per-sample allocation not given. Material that was analyzed had been drawn on day 63 after the first vaccine or placebo injection. Using immunoSEQ multiplex PCR, the repertoire was profiled, and TCRdb retains in-frame clones only, with some absent. The sample lists roughly 400,000 clones, 80% to 95% seen once, with about 1.6% in the top ten. The material was peripheral blood, obtained in a trial of Ad26.COV2.S vaccine versus placebo. These receptors were obtained from a person aged 18 to 59 who received the Ad26.COV2.S COVID-19 vaccine or a placebo.

The chain carries TRBV12-3 or TRBV12-4 and TRBJ2-7, with no clear D. The V and J ends lost 7 bases and 0 bases respectively, with 10 bases between them. This CDR3 region has 13 residues. CDR3: CASTRQVSYEQYF. CDR3 sequence (DNA): TGTGCCAGCACCCGTCAGGTCTCCTACGAGCAGTACTTC.

The chain carries TRBV6-2 or TRBV6-3 and TRBJ2-4; 8 bases map to TRBD1. This CDR3 has 16 amino acids. Germline V CDR1 and CDR2: MNHEY, SVGEGT. Trimming cost V 2 bases and J 0 bases; bases outside gene matches: 3. CDR3 loop: CASSYMDRVAKNIQYF. CDR3 in DNA: TGTGCCAGCAGTTACATGGACAGGGTAGCCAAAAACATTCAGTACTTC.

Remarks on this clone: Other DNA variants within this sample encode the same CDR3. The V gene is TRBV5-4, the J gene TRBJ2-5; TRBD2 matches 8 bases. Looked up from germline, CDR1 is SGHNT and CDR2 is YYREEE (reference sequence). The V gene end was trimmed by 4 bases and the J gene end by 1 base; junction bases not matched to a gene: 3. The CDR3 runs 14 residues. CDR3 loop: CASSPGTSQETQYF. The CDR3 DNA reads as TGTGCCAGCAGCCCAGGGACTAGCCAAGAGACCCAGTACTTC.

The chain combines TRBV19 with TRBJ2-1; weak D call: TRBD2 (6 bases). The germline V and J ends were trimmed by 9 bases and 5 bases, with 20 bases remaining between them. The CDR3 covers 15 residues. Germline V gene lookup returns CDR1 LNHDA and CDR2 SQIVND (reference sequence). The CDR3 nucleotides are TGTGCCAGCACACCCGGGACTTCACTAAACAATGAGCAGTTCTTC. Translating gives CASTPGTSLNNEQFF.

The V call is TRBV7-8, the J call TRBJ1-2; D is uncertain. The CDR3 runs 14 residues. From germline, CDR1 is SGHVS and CDR2 FQNEAQ. Between the trimmed V and J ends, which lost 6 bases and 7 bases, there was a span of 18 bases. The chain's CDR3 is CASSFYSGASGYTF. The DNA of the CDR3 is TGTGCCAGCAGTTTCTACTCAGGAGCAAGTGGCTACACCTTC.

The V and J genes are TRBV7-9 and TRBJ2-2, with TRBD1 matching over 9 bases. The V gene end was trimmed by 6 bases and the J gene end by 6 bases; junction bases not matched to a gene: 5. CDR1 SEHNR and CDR2 FQNEAQ come from the germline V gene (reference sequence). The CDR3 length is 14 residues. Here the CDR3 reads CASRIRQGAGELFF. The DNA for the CDR3 is TGTGCCAGCAGAATCCGACAGGGGGCCGGGGAGCTGTTTTTT.

V usage is TRBV5-5 and J usage is TRBJ1-1; D gene uncertain. Per germline, CDR1 SGHKS and CDR2 YYEKEE (reference sequence). V was pared by 3 bases and J by 5 bases, with 14 bases between. The CDR3 has 14 residues. The CDR3 loop reads CASSYDTVDTEAFF. Written as DNA, the CDR3 is TGTGCCAGCAGCTACGACACAGTAGATACTGAAGCTTTCTTT.

The V gene is TRBV6-2 or TRBV6-3, the J gene TRBJ2-7; the D is unclear. The V and J ends lost 2 bases and 8 bases respectively, with 13 bases between them. Germline lookup yields CDR1 MNHEY and CDR2 SVGEGT. The CDR3 covers 13 residues. CDR3 DNA sequence: TGTGCCAGCAGTTACCTCCTACACGTTAAGCAGTACTTC. Encoded protein: CASSYLLHVKQYF.

This chain uses TRBV14 with TRBJ1-6; 9 positions match TRBD1. The CDR3 is made up of 21 amino acids. J lost 4 bases, V lost 3 bases, and 19 bases had no gene match. Per germline, CDR1 SGHDN and CDR2 FVKESK. The CDR3 spells CASSHHPGQGPYRSYNSPLHF. In nucleotides, the CDR3 is TGTGCCAGCAGCCACCATCCAGGACAGGGGCCCTACCGAAGTTATAATTCACCCCTCCACTTT.

The V call is TRBV15, the J call TRBJ2-2; 9 bases map to TRBD1. The germline V gene encodes CDR1 LNHNV and CDR2 YYDKDF (reference sequence). This CDR3 region has 13 residues. Trimming at V came to 7 bases and at J to 6 bases, leaving 3 bases not matched to a gene. Here the CDR3 DNA reads TGTGCCACCACAGGACAGGGGTCCGGGGAGCTGTTTTTT. This sequence encodes CATTGQGSGELFF.

The rearrangement joins TRBV19 to TRBJ1-2, with TRBD1 matching 7 bases. Looked up from germline, CDR1 is LNHDA and CDR2 is SQIVND (reference sequence). Trimming at V came to 5 bases and at J to 0 bases, leaving 3 bases not matched to a gene. The CDR3 has 14 residues. CDR3 sequence (DNA): TGTGCCAGTAGTCTGCAGGGGGCTAACTATGGCTACACCTTC. Translated: CASSLQGANYGYTF.

The chain links TRBV7-2 to TRBJ2-7, with 9 bases lining up with TRBD2. With V trimmed by 6 bases and J by 6 bases, 6 bases remained unmatched. The germline gives CDR1 SGHTA, CDR2 FQGNSA. The CDR3 runs to 13 residues. CDR3 amino acids: CASSSRGGVEQYF. The CDR3 region has the DNA TGTGCCAGCAGTTCGCGGGGGGGTGTCGAGCAGTACTTC.

This clone was detected once. The chain uses TRBV19 and TRBJ1-1; D is uncertain. The CDR3 is 13 amino acids. The ends were cut back, 6 bases at V and 4 bases at J, with 12 bases in the middle. Germline V lookup: CDR1 LNHDA, CDR2 SQIVND (reference sequence). CDR3 DNA sequence: TGTGCCAGTAGCCTCGGGTGGGGCACTGAAGCTTTCTTT. Amino acid sequence: CASSLGWGTEAFF.

The genes are TRBV5-5 and TRBJ1-4, with D perhaps matching TRBD1 (6 bases). The V end lost 4 bases, the J end lost 4 bases, and 23 bases lay between the germline ends. Germline CDR1 and CDR2: SGHKS and YYEKEE (reference sequence). CDR3 length equals 18 residues. CDR3 DNA: TGTGCCAGCAGCCCACTCCCAGGGGCTCCCCACCTTAATGAAAAACTGTTTTTT. Its translation is CASSPLPGAPHLNEKLFF.

This CDR3 reads CASSEGQIYSNQPQHF. The CDR3 nucleotides are TGTGCCAGCAGTGAAGGGCAGATCTATAGCAATCAGCCCCAGCATTTT. This chain connects TRBV6-1 to TRBJ1-5, with D uncertain. Trimming removed 1 base at V and 0 bases at J, with 10 bases between. CDR1 MNHNS and CDR2 SASEGT come from the germline V gene. This CDR3 spans 16 amino acids.